The TCR beta chain described here comes from a study of Graves' ophthalmopathy and Graves' hyperthyroidism (dated by TCRdb to the late 2010s). Background for the entire study: Peripheral blood samples were taken at the time of initial diagnosis, before any treatment was given. Once sampling was done, hyperthyroidism patients were given methimazole at a starting dose of 30 mg daily, while ophthalmopathy patients were given high-dose intravenous methylprednisolone. In six hyperthyroidism patients, T-cell repertoires of thyroid tissue and blood were compared. TCR beta repertoire signatures were used to distinguish Graves' ophthalmopathy from Graves' hyperthyroidism and to predict progression to ophthalmopathy. To explore V-J signatures that separate ophthalmopathy from hyperthyroidism, a discovery set of about 100 patients was enrolled, consisting of approximately 45 with ophthalmopathy and approximately 60 with stable hyperthyroidism. In total, 120 to 150 blood samples were TCR-sequenced: fewer than 50 ophthalmopathy, 80 or so hyperthyroidism and some 17 hyperthyroidism-to-ophthalmopathy patients. For independent validation, a separate cohort was made up of around 18 hyperthyroidism patients plus 17 patients who later progressed from hyperthyroidism to ophthalmopathy. General conclusions and limits of the study: In validation, the model predicted ophthalmopathy progression with about 71% sensitivity and roughly 72% specificity; some 13 predicted patients were CT-confirmed with GO in a median of approximately 6.2 months. No statistical method was used to set the sample size in advance, and the investigators knew which group each participant was assigned to. Most expanded thyroid clonotypes with a frequency above 0.001 also appeared in blood, which suggests that blood repertoires may reflect the immune response in the thyroid. Ophthalmopathy was separated from stable hyperthyroidism by the 13-signature model with just under 90% sensitivity and less than 82% specificity in cross-validation and with 80%/75% in the test set.

For repertoire sequencing, TCR beta CDR3 regions were amplified from RNA transcripts. The first round of RT-PCR was done with HTBI primers and the Qiagen OneStep RT-PCR kit, and was followed by a second round of multiplex PCR, then size selection and purification. Libraries were sequenced on an Illumina HiSeq2000 using paired-end 100 bp reads. In the original analysis: Reads were processed with SOAPnuke, discarding reads with adapters, uncalled bases, mean Phred below 15, or no exact constant-primer or identifier match. COPE v1.2.5 was used to merge the high-quality paired reads. Unique nucleotide sequences were defined as clonotypes and aligned to IMGT TRB V, D and J references using MiTCR v1.1. Only V-J combinations with frequency above 0.0001 were analysed, covering about 99% of repertoires. A TCR clonal expansion and chaos score per V-J combination was defined as the ratio of F50 clonal expansion to chaos observed in the TCRdist matrix. Welch's t-statistics and random forest were used to reduce features to about 14 V-J combinations, which were fed into a naive Bayes classifier. Thyroid-blood repertoire similarity was quantified with the Morisita-Horn index. In-frame beta chains were kept once TCRdb had trimmed the public reads at Q25 with fastp and called clones with MiXCR. Each entry is one CDR3 protein sequence, shown with its most common DNA and genes. It is TCRdb's table, rather than the study itself, that gives the V and J calls and clone size. The sample data list around 600,000 distinct CDR3 sequences, and under 50% of these were observed just once. The top ten hold over 2.5% of the sample.

The V end loses 1 base and the J end loses 2 bases, and a stretch of 8 bases separates them. Measured from the cysteine to the phenylalanine, the CDR3 is 14 residues long. This entry keeps only the CDR3 DNA: 42 bases, framed from base 1. The germline V gene (reference sequence) sets CDR1 to LNHDA and CDR2 to SQIVND. Ophthalmopathy patients were characterized by moderately to severely active disease, a Clinical Activity Score of at least 3, a NOSPECS grade of at least 4, and a disease duration under 3 months. Anyone with other autoimmune diseases, uncontrolled infections, pregnancy or lactation was excluded from the study. Clinical symptoms, serum thyroxine, TRAb, thyroid ultrasound and orbital computed tomography were used for diagnosis. Ficoll-Paque density gradient centrifugation was used to isolate PBMCs from about 9 ml of fresh peripheral blood. Total RNA was extracted using Trizol reagent, and RNA quality was checked on an Agilent 2100 Bioanalyzer.

Only a few counts were recorded for this clonotype. Its antigen target is currently unknown. No base qualities exist here, and no much larger clone lies one base off it. This sequence originates from an adult man with Graves' ophthalmopathy. The rearranged chain carries TRBV19 and TRBJ1-1, with no confident D gene call. Specimen: peripheral blood. The CDR3 protein is CASSIAPANTEAFF. The nucleotides are TGTGCCAGTAGTATAGCCCCCGCTAACACTGAAGCTTTCTTT.